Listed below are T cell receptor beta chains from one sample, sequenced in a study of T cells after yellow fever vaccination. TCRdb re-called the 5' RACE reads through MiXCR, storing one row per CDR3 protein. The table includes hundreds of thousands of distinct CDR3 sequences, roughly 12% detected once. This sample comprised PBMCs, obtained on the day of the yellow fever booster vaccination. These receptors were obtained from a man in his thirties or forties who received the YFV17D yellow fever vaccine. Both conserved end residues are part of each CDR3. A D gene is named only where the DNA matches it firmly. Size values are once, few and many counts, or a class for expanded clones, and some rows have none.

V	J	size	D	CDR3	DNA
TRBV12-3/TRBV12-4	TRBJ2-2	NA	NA	CASPVIVGGELFF	TGTGCCAGCCCTGTGATTGTTGGGGGGGAGCTGTTTTTT
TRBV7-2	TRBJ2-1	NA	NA	CASSLALYEQFF	TGTGCCAGCAGCTTAGCCCTTTATGAGCAGTTCTTC
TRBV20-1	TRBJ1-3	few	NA	CSASTSGRGNTIYF	TGCAGTGCCTCCACCTCAGGGAGGGGAAACACCATATATTTT
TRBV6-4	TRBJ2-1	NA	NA	CASSVRQGGLNEQFF	TGTGCCAGCAGTGTACGGCAGGGGGGCCTCAATGAGCAGTTCTTC
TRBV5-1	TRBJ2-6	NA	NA	CASSSRPITLGANVLTF	TGCGCCAGCAGCTCGAGGCCGATAACTCTGGGGGCCAACGTCCTGACTTTC
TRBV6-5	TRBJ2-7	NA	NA	CASSYRRAGNEQYF	TGTGCCAGCAGTTACCGGCGGGCAGGCAACGAGCAGTACTTC
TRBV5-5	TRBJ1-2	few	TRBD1	CASSKRTGANYGYTF	TGTGCCAGCAGCAAAAGGACAGGGGCGAACTATGGCTACACCTTC
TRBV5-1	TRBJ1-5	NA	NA	CASSSDGRNQPQHF	TGCGCCAGCAGCTCCGACGGCCGCAATCAGCCCCAGCATTTT
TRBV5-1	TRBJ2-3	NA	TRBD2	CASSSREGGSDTQYF	TGCGCCAGCAGCTCGCGGGAGGGAGGATCAGATACGCAGTATTTT
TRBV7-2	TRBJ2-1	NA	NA	CASSALGSYNEQFF	TGTGCCAGCAGCGCCCTCGGTTCCTACAATGAGCAGTTCTTC
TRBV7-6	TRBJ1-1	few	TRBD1	CASSKTGGGDTEAFF	TGTGCCAGCAGCAAGACAGGGGGTGGAGACACTGAAGCTTTCTTT
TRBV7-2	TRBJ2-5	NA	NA	CASSPLVVTQYF	TGTGCCAGCAGCCCCCTTGTGGTCACCCAGTACTTC
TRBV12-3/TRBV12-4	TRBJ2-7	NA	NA	CASSLQARLSYGQYF	TGTGCCAGCAGTTTACAGGCCCGGCTCTCCTACGGGCAGTACTTC
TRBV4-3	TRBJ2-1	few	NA	CASSQDRLTYNEQFF	TGCGCCAGCAGCCAAGACCGCCTAACCTACAATGAGCAGTTCTTC
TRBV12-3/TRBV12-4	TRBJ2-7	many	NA	CASSLDGAYEQYF	TGTGCCAGCAGTCTAGACGGAGCCTACGAGCAGTACTTC
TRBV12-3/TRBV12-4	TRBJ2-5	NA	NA	CASSRVGETQYF	TGTGCCAGCAGTAGAGTGGGAGAGACCCAGTACTTC
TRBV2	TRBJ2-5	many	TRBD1	CAGSTGVLETQYF	TGTGCCGGATCGACAGGGGTCCTGGAGACCCAGTACTTC
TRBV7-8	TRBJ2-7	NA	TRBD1	CASSLTTGRLAEQYF	TGTGCCAGCAGCCTCACGACAGGGCGTTTGGCCGAGCAGTACTTC
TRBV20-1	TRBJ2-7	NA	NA	CSAFRGMLYEQYF	TGCAGTGCTTTTCGGGGTATGCTCTACGAGCAGTACTTC
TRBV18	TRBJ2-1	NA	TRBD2	CASSPRSGLVGDNEQFF	TGTGCCAGCTCACCACGATCTGGACTAGTTGGAGACAATGAGCAGTTCTTC
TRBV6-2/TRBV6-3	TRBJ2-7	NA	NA	CASSRPSASFYERYF	TGTGCCAGCAGCAGGCCGTCAGCTTCCTTCTACGAGCGGTACTTC